The present T cell receptor (beta chain) was sequenced within a study of T cells after yellow fever vaccination. Universal primer sites and UMIs were introduced during 5'RACE template-switching synthesis of TCR cDNA. TCRdb reanalysed the 5' RACE reads using MiXCR and keeps one entry per CDR3 protein. Among a few hundred thousand distinct CDR3 sequences listed, around 19% were seen once. The CDR3 covers 15 residues. The germline V gene has CDR1 MNHEY and CDR2 SMNVEV (reference sequence). V was clipped by 2 bases and J by 4 bases, with 9 bases between them. This receptor was obtained from a man between 18 and 29 years old who received the YFV17D yellow fever vaccine. Source: PBMCs, taken before the yellow fever booster vaccination. The chain carries TRBV27 and TRBJ2-6; D call uncertain. The chain's CDR3 is CASSLNFLGANVLTF. CDR3 DNA sequence: TGTGCCAGCAGTTTAAATTTTTTGGGGGCCAACGTCCTGACTTTC.